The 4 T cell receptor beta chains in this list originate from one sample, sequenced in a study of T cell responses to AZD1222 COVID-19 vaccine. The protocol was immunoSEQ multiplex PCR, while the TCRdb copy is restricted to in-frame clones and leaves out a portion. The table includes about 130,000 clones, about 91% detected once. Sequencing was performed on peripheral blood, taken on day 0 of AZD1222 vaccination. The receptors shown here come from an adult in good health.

CDR3: CASSLVVASGSFGSTGELFF. Written as DNA, the CDR3 is TGTGCCAGCAGCTTAGTGGTCGCTAGCGGGAGTTTCGGCAGTACCGGGGAGCTGTTTTTT. The chain carries TRBV7-8 and TRBJ2-2; 10 nucleotides match TRBD2. The CDR3 is 20 residues long. V was pared by 1 base and J by 5 bases, with 16 bases of the junction left unmatched. The germline gives CDR1 SGHVS, CDR2 FQNEAQ.

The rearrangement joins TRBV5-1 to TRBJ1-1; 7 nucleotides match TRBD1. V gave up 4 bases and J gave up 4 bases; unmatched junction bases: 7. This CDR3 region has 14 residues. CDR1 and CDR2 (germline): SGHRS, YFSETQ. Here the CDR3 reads CASSTVAGGTEAFF. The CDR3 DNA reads TGCGCCAGCAGCACGGTCGCAGGGGGCACTGAAGCTTTCTTT.

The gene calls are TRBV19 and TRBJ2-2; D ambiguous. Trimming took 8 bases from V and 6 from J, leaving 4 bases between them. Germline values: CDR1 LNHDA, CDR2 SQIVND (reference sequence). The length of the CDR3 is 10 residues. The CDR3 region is CASRSGELFF. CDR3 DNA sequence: TGTGCCAGTCGATCCGGGGAGCTGTTTTTT.

CDR3: CAISLDSNTGELFF. The CDR3 region has the DNA TGTGCCATCAGCCTGGACAGTAACACCGGGGAGCTGTTTTTT. J is TRBJ2-2 and V is TRBV10-3; perhaps TRBD1 as D (6 bases). Germline lookup yields CDR1 ENHRY and CDR2 SYGVKD. This CDR3 comprises 14 residues. Trimming took 6 bases from V and 2 from J, leaving 10 bases between them.